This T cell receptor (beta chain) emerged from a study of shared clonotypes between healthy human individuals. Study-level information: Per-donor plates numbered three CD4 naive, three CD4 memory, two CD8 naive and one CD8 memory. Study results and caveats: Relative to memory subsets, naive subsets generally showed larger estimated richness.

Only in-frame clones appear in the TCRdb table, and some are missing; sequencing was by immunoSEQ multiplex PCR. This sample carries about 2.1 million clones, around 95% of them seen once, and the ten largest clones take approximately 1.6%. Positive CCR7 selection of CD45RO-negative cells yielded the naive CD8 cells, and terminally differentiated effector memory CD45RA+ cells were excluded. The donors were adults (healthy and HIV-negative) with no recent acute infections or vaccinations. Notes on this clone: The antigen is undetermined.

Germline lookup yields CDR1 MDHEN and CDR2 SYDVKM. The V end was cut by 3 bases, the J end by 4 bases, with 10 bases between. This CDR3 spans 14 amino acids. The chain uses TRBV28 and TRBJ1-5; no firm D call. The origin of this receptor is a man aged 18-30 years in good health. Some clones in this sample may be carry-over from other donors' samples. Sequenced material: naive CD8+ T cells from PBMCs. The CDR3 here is CASSFAQPNQPQHF. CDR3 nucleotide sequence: TGTGCCAGCAGTTTCGCTCAGCCAAATCAGCCCCAGCATTTT.